What follows is one T cell receptor beta chain and its context. Using immunoSEQ multiplex PCR, the repertoire was profiled, and TCRdb retains in-frame clones only, with some absent. This table has about 500,000 clones, approximately 89% appearing once. This specimen comes from a study of blood T cell repertoires in COVID-19. Germline lookup yields CDR1 SGHAT and CDR2 FQNNGV. V was trimmed by 5 bases and J by 1 base, leaving 9 bases between them. CDR3 size: 14 residues. Sample: peripheral blood. The receptor was isolated from a young man with COVID-19, enrolled during active disease. The chain uses TRBV11-2 and TRBJ1-5, with D hard to call. The CDR3 nucleotides read TGTGCCAGCAGCCAAACAACAAGCAATCAGCCCCAGCATTTT. Protein sequence: CASSQTTSNQPQHF.